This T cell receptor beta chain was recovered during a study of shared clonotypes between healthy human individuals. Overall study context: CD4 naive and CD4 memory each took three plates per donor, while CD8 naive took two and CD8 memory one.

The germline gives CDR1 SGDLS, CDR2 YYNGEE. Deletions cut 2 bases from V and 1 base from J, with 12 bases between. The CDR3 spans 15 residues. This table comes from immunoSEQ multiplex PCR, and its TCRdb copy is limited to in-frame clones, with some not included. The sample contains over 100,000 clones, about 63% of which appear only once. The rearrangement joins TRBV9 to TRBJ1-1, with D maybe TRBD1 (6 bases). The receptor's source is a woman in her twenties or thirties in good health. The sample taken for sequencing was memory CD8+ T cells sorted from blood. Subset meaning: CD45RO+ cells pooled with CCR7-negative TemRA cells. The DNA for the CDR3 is TGTGCCAGCAGCGTGGGACACCTTGCGAACACTGAAGCTTTCTTT. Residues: CASSVGHLANTEAFF. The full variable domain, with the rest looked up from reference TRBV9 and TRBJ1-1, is DSGVTQTPKHLITATGQRVTLRCSPRSGDLSVYWYQQSLDQGLQFLIQYYNGEERAKGNILERFSAQQFPDLHSELNLSSLELGDSALYFCASSVGHLANTEAFFGQGTRLTVV.